What follows are 21 T cell receptor beta chains derived from one specimen sequenced in a study of cytomegalovirus exposure and HLA in healthy donors. This PCR relied on a set of 60 Vbeta primers and 13 Jbeta primers. Sequencing used immunoSEQ multiplex PCR; TCRdb keeps in-frame clones, though not all of them. The sample lists approximately 100,000 clones, roughly three quarters occurring once. The sample was PBMCs. These TCRs come from a woman aged 45-65 years in good health and CMV-seropositive.

This clone has just a few counts. Written as DNA, the CDR3 is TGTGCCAGCAGTTACTCCGGTGGTGAAGCTTTCTTT. It codes for CASSYSGGEAFF. The chain has TRBV6-5 and TRBJ1-1; D unresolved. CDR1 and CDR2 (germline): MNHEY, SVGAGI. V was shortened by 0 bases and J by 7 bases, with 6 bases between the two germline ends. The length of the CDR3 is 12 residues.

Regarding this clone: The sample holds other DNA sequences that translate to the same CDR3. J is TRBJ1-6 and V is TRBV4-1, with 8 nucleotides matching TRBD1. CDR3 size: 15 residues. CDR1 and CDR2 from the germline V gene are MGHRA and YSYEKL. Trimming took 4 bases from V and 6 from J; bases not matched to a gene: 5. The CDR3 here is CASSLPGQANSPLHF. CDR3 sequence (DNA): TGCGCCAGCAGCCTTCCGGGACAGGCTAATTCACCCCTCCACTTT.

V and J are TRBV18 and TRBJ1-6, with unresolved D. The CDR3 is made up of 15 amino acids. CDR1 KGHSH and CDR2 LQKENI come from the germline V gene. The V end was cut by 2 bases, the J end by 7 bases, with 12 bases between. CDR3 DNA sequence: TGTGCCAGCTCACCAGGGCGACTAGACAATTCACCCCTCCACTTT. This codes for CASSPGRLDNSPLHF.

The V gene is TRBV30, the J gene TRBJ1-1; D may be TRBD1 (5 bases). In germline, CDR1 is GTSNPN, CDR2 SVGIG (reference sequence). This CDR3 has 13 amino acids. V was trimmed by 2 bases and J by 1 base, leaving 8 bases between them. The CDR3 loop reads CAWSQTENTEAFF. CDR3 nucleotides: TGTGCCTGGAGTCAGACAGAGAACACTGAAGCTTTCTTT.

The chain uses TRBV7-9 and TRBJ2-2; 9 bases agree with TRBD1. From germline, CDR1 is SEHNR and CDR2 FQNEAQ (reference sequence). This CDR3 region has 17 residues. The ends lost 1 base at V and 1 base at J; junction bases unmatched: 4. For the CDR3, the DNA is TGTGCCAGCAGCTTAGGCGGGACAGGGAGGAACACCGGGGAGCTGTTTTTT. It specifies CASSLGGTGRNTGELFF.

This clone was recorded once. The chain recombines TRBV29-1 with TRBJ2-1; D unresolved. The CDR3 is 12 residues long. Looked up from germline, CDR1 is SQVTM and CDR2 is ANQGSEA. V lost 7 bases and J lost 1, with 8 bases in between. For the CDR3, the DNA is TGCAGCGCTTTGTCGTCCTACAATGAGCAGTTCTTC. Amino acid sequence: CSALSSYNEQFF.

J is TRBJ1-4 and V is TRBV29-1, with a possible D match to TRBD1 (6 bases). There are 12 residues in the CDR3. V lost 7 bases and J lost 14, with 20 bases in between. CDR1 and CDR2 (germline): SQVTM, ANQGSEA. The CDR3 nucleotides are TGCAGCGCCGTGCGAGAGGGGGACATCCTGTTTTTT. Translated: CSAVREGDILFF. Together with reference TRBV29-1 and TRBJ1-4, the CDR3 gives the full variable domain: SAVISQKPSRDICQRGTSLTIQCQVDSQVTMMFWYRQQPGQSLTLIATANQGSEATYESGFVIDKFPISRPNLTFSTLTVSNMSPEDSSIYLCSAVREGDILFFGSGTQLSVL.

The CDR3 nucleotides read TGTGCCAGCTCAAAACGGACAGGAGAAGCTTTCTTT. Residues: CASSKRTGEAFF. V and J are TRBV6-5 and TRBJ1-1, with 7 positions matching TRBD1. Germline trimming cut 8 bases from V and 8 bases from J; bases unmatched to any gene: 8. The germline CDR1 and CDR2 sequences are MNHEY and SVGAGI. The CDR3 runs 12 residues.

This clone was observed once. This sequence joins TRBV2 and TRBJ1-2; 8 bases are a match to TRBD1. V shed 3 bases and J 2 bases; nucleotides not matched to a gene: 5. The length of the CDR3 is 15 residues. CDR1 and CDR2 (germline): SNHLY, FYNNEI. The CDR3 protein is CASSDSDRANYGYTF. CDR3 sequence (DNA): TGTGCCAGCAGTGACTCGGACAGGGCGAACTATGGCTACACCTTC.

The J gene is TRBJ2-1, the V gene TRBV27; 8 bases line up with TRBD1. Trimming at V came to 5 bases and at J to 3 bases, leaving 6 bases not matched to a gene. CDR1 and CDR2 (germline): MNHEY, SMNVEV (reference sequence). This CDR3 has 15 amino acids. CDR3 loop: CASSESGTGYNEQFF. The CDR3 DNA is TGTGCCAGCAGTGAGTCCGGGACAGGCTACAATGAGCAGTTCTTC.

The chain is built from TRBV27 and TRBJ2-3, with D maybe TRBD2 (6 bases). The ends were cut back, 5 bases at V and 6 bases at J, with 27 bases in the middle. Germline V lookup: CDR1 MNHEY, CDR2 SMNVEV (reference sequence). This CDR3 is 18 amino acids long. The DNA for the CDR3 is TGTGCCAGCAGTCCCTCAGGCCCTGGTAGGGGCGGAGGGGATACGCAGTATTTT. This gives the protein CASSPSGPGRGGGDTQYF.

The chain recombines TRBV6-5 with TRBJ2-1; 7 bases match TRBD2. Germline values: CDR1 MNHEY, CDR2 SVGAGI. The CDR3 extends over 16 amino acids. V lost 1 base to trimming and J lost 2 bases; unmatched junction nucleotides: 5. The CDR3 DNA is TGTGCCAGCAGTTACTTCCTAGCGGCTACCTACAATGAGCAGTTCTTC. Amino acids: CASSYFLAATYNEQFF.

The chain has TRBV7-9 and TRBJ1-2, with D perhaps TRBD1 (5 bases). The CDR3 totals 14 residues. The germline CDR1 and CDR2 sequences are SEHNR and FQNEAQ (reference sequence). V lost 1 base, J lost 7 bases, and 13 bases lay in between. The CDR3 DNA reads as TGTGCCAGCAGCTTAGGACCGGGACTTTTTGGCTACACCTTC. Protein sequence: CASSLGPGLFGYTF.

This chain uses TRBV15 with TRBJ1-1; D uncertain. Trimming cost V 3 bases and J 0 bases, with 5 bases left between them. Germline loops: CDR1 LNHNV, CDR2 YYDKDF (reference sequence). The CDR3 totals 13 residues. The CDR3 protein is CATSSVVNTEAFF. CDR3 sequence (DNA): TGTGCCACCAGCAGTGTAGTGAACACTGAAGCTTTCTTT.

V and J are TRBV23-1 and TRBJ2-3; 11 bases align to TRBD2. TRBV23-1 is an ORF, with its function uncertain. J was trimmed by 3 bases and V by 7 bases; bases with no gene match: 15. This CDR3 is built from 18 residues. The CDR3 is CASTSGPSGGRGTDTQYF. CDR3 nucleotide sequence: TGCGCCAGCACCTCTGGGCCTAGCGGGGGGAGGGGTACAGATACGCAGTATTTT.

The chain is built from TRBV18 and TRBJ2-5; D remains unclear. This CDR3 spans 16 amino acids. Between the trimmed V and J ends, which lost 3 bases and 5 bases, there was a span of 19 bases. Germline CDR1 and CDR2: KGHSH and LQKENI. Here the CDR3 DNA reads TGTGCCAGCTCACCGAGAGAAGTAGCAGTTAGGGAGACCCAGTACTTC. Encoded protein: CASSPREVAVRETQYF.

This clone turned up a few times. The rearrangement uses TRBV15 and TRBJ2-1; 13 positions agree with TRBD2. The germline CDR1 and CDR2 sequences are LNHNV and YYDKDF (reference sequence). This CDR3 has 17 residues. J was trimmed by 7 bases and V by 8 bases; bases with no gene match: 14. The CDR3 loop reads CATGLAGAGGDGNEQFF. In nucleotides, the CDR3 is TGTGCCACCGGACTAGCGGGAGCAGGGGGGGATGGAAATGAGCAGTTCTTC.

The V and J genes are TRBV5-1 and TRBJ1-4; possible D gene TRBD1, 6 bases. Germline loops: CDR1 SGHRS, CDR2 YFSETQ. The CDR3 length is 14 residues. V was clipped by 4 bases and J by 11 bases, with 18 bases between them. CDR3 sequence reads: CASSETGSTGKLFF. The CDR3 DNA is TGCGCCAGCAGCGAGACAGGTTCCACGGGCAAACTGTTTTTT. Supplemented by reference TRBV5-1 and TRBJ1-4, the full variable domain reads KAGVTQTPRYLIKTRGQQVTLSCSPISGHRSVSWYQQTPGQGLQFLFEYFSETQRNKGNFPGRFSGRQFSNSRSEMNVSTLELGDSALYLCASSETGSTGKLFFGSGTQLSVL.

The CDR3 bases are TGTGCCAGCAGTTTCTCCGGGACAGGGAGCAATCAGCCCCAGCATTTT. Translated, it gives CASSFSGTGSNQPQHF. This chain connects TRBV6-5 to TRBJ1-5; 9 nucleotides align to TRBD1. The CDR3 has 16 residues. Germline V gene sequence: CDR1 MNHEY, CDR2 SVGAGI. V lost 4 bases, J lost 1 base, and 5 bases stayed unmatched.

The chain carries TRBV10-2 and TRBJ2-7, with 15 positions matching TRBD2. Germline loops: CDR1 WSHSY, CDR2 SAAADI. Trimming removed 4 bases from V and 5 bases from J; junction bases left unmatched: 15. There are 19 residues in the CDR3. The CDR3 spells CASSGQEGTSGRSSDEQYF. The CDR3 nucleotides are TGCGCCAGCAGTGGACAGGAAGGGACTAGCGGGAGGAGTAGTGACGAGCAGTACTTC.

This clone was counted a few times. The junction and the germline gene differ at one end; a read error may be behind it. The chain has TRBV25-1 and TRBJ2-1; D possibly corresponds to TRBD1 (6 bases). CDR3 size: 11 residues. CDR1 MGHDK and CDR2 SYGVNS come from the germline V gene. For the CDR3, the DNA is TGTGCCAGCAGCGAGGGGGACCCGTTGCTCTTC. Its protein is CASSEGDPLLF.